Sequencing of this T cell receptor beta chain was carried out in a study of blood T cells in healthy people across ages (dated by TCRdb to 2015 to 2017). For the study in its entirety: Template switching captured roughly one uniquely barcoded TCR beta cDNA molecule per two T cells in model experiments. To avoid experimental bias, donors of different ages were distributed randomly across sequencing lanes. For two donors (one aged 18 to 30 and one aged 80 or older), the study analyzed two additional independent replicas of 1 million unique cDNA reads from the same blood draw. Donors were grouped into four age groups: young (average approximately 16 years), middle-aged (roughly 38), aged (around 60) and long-lived (around 82). The study measured age-related changes in TCR beta repertoire diversity using deep sequencing normalized with unique cDNA molecular identifiers. The research as a whole found: A strong correlation was found between observed TCR beta diversity and the percentage of naive T cells measured by flow cytometry. Estimates of total diversity based on one million sequenced T cells were regarded as lower bounds and as underestimates. Compared with the aged group, the long-lived group had more naive CD4+ T cells, fewer expanded clones and increased TCR diversity, suggesting age selection. Since profiling was done on bulk unsorted PBMCs, naive and antigen-experienced compartments could not be conclusively compared. The CMV infection status of donors was not known, potentially confounding age-related changes in expanded clonotypes. As age increased, observed TCR beta diversity per million T cells dropped in a roughly linear way, and a significant reduction was already evident by age 40.

The roughly 37 donors, aged 6 to 90 years, were systemically healthy Caucasian individuals from Russia. Each donor gave approximately 9.4 milliliters of peripheral blood, drawn into EDTA-treated Vacutainer tubes. PBMCs were isolated by Ficoll-Paque density-gradient centrifugation, with at least 7 million obtained per sample. Total RNA was extracted from PBMCs with Trizol reagent, with at least 6 micrograms obtained per sample. The percentages of naive CD45RAhigh/CD27high T cells were determined by flow cytometry on a PBMC aliquot from every donor. CDR1 and CDR2 (SQVTM, ANQGSEA) derive from the germline V gene. V is cut back by 6 bases and J by 9 bases, with 11 bases in the junction unmatched. Taken from cysteine to phenylalanine, the CDR3 has 13 residues. The CDR3 DNA has 39 bases and is translated from base 1. This clonotype was recorded only once. The antigen this receptor binds is unknown. This sequence may be a read error, since a much larger clone differs from it by one base.

Receptors were amplified or captured by 5' RACE. The sequencer was an Illumina HiSeq 2500. A second PCR of roughly 7 to 12 cycles was run with a J-beta primer mix and a sample-barcoded 5' primer. Each TCR beta cDNA molecule received a unique molecular identifier from a template-switch 5' adaptor carrying 12 random nucleotides. Each sample yielded at least 3 million CDR3-containing paired-end reads. First-strand cDNA was synthesized from all RNA with the Mint cDNA synthesis kit, primed by a TRBC-specific oligonucleotide. After uracil-DNA glycosylase treatment, a first 18-cycle PCR used universal primers M1SS and BC2_uni_R on all cDNA. Under the source paper's analysis protocol: For normalization, 1 million high-quality reads, each with a distinct molecular identifier, were randomly selected from each sample. Reads with shared molecular identifiers were discarded instead of being binned into consensus sequences. MiTCR, with a Q25 quality threshold and the strictest error-elimination algorithm, was used for CDR3 identification, clonotype clustering and error correction. Lower-bound total TCR beta diversity was estimated with a nonparametric unseen species model using Euler transformation. Starting from the raw public reads, TCRdb applied fastp trimming at Q25, assembled clones with MiXCR and retained in-frame beta chains. Each entry merges the rows of one CDR3 protein and shows their most common DNA and genes. TCRdb's processing, not the authors' own work, is the source of the V and J calls. The table for this sample lists 720,000 or so distinct CDR3 sequences; 40% to 45% of them were counted only once. Approximately 29% of the sample is held by the ten biggest clonotypes.

The receptor's source is a man older than 75 in good health. Recombination connected TRBV29-1 to TRBJ2-1, and TRBD2 aligns with 7 junction nucleotides. The sequenced sample was blood. The CDR3 amino acid sequence is: CSVRSGYNSEQFF. The DNA is as follows: TGCAGCGTCCGTAGCGGGTATAACAGTGAGCAGTTCTTC.